These 21 T cell receptor beta chains originate from one sample sequenced in a study of response to subunit inactivated influenza vaccine. MiXCR, applied by TCRdb to the RT-PCR reads, yields one record per CDR3 protein. The data contain 600,000 to 850,000 distinct CDR3 sequences, 12% to 15% of them singletons. Sample: PBMCs from blood, taken approximately 15 days before vaccination. Every receptor here comes from a man aged 45-65 years who received an inactivated influenza vaccine.

The rearrangement links TRBV10-2 to TRBJ1-2, with 7 bases lining up with TRBD1. The CDR3 is made up of 14 amino acids. Germline V gene lookup returns CDR1 WSHSY and CDR2 SAAADI. The V and J ends lost 7 bases and 9 bases, in that order; junction bases with no gene match: 14. CDR3 coding DNA: TGCGCCAGCACCATGACCGACAGGGTCGGCAGCTACACCTTC. It translates to CASTMTDRVGSYTF.

The V call is TRBV10-3, the J call TRBJ2-7; possibly TRBD2 for D (6 bases). V lost 3 bases and J lost 5, with 14 bases in between. The CDR3 consists of 14 residues. Germline CDR1 ENHRY, CDR2 SYGVKD. The CDR3 DNA reads TGTGCCATCAGTGAAACGGGAGTTAGTAACGAGCAGTACTTC. Protein sequence: CAISETGVSNEQYF.

This chain links TRBV6-2 or TRBV6-3 with TRBJ2-1, with D hard to call. V shed 2 bases and J shed 7 bases, with 15 bases lying between them. Germline V gene sequence: CDR1 MNHEY, CDR2 SVGEGT. The CDR3 has 15 residues. In nucleotides, the CDR3 is TGTGCCAGCAGTTACCTCAACTTCCTTACAAATGAGCAGTTCTTC. Translation: CASSYLNFLTNEQFF.

This chain connects TRBV4-3 to TRBJ1-4; TRBD1 agrees at 7 bases. With V trimmed by 1 base and J by 8 bases, 4 bases remained unmatched. Germline assignment: CDR1 LGHNA and CDR2 YSLEER. This CDR3 has 14 residues. In nucleotides, the CDR3 is TGCGCCAGCAGCCAAGGACAGGGTTACGAAAAACTGTTTTTT. Protein: CASSQGQGYEKLFF.

The chain employs TRBV6-2 or TRBV6-3 and TRBJ2-2, with D tentatively TRBD2 (5 bases). Trimming took off 0 bases at V and 6 bases at J, with 8 bases between the two ends. The CDR3 covers 14 residues. CDR1 and CDR2 from the germline V gene are MNHEY and SVGEGT. The CDR3 spells CASSYSRLSGELFF. CDR3 nucleotides: TGTGCCAGCAGTTACTCGAGACTATCCGGGGAGCTGTTTTTT.

This clonotype turned up a few times. This chain links TRBV20-1 with TRBJ1-5; a weak D match, TRBD1 (6 bases). CDR3 length: 14 amino acids. Trimming left V 1 base short and J 2 bases short, with 9 bases between. Germline lookup yields CDR1 DFQATT and CDR2 SNEGSKA (reference sequence). The CDR3 here is CSARVSGGNQPQHF. The CDR3 nucleotides read TGCAGTGCTAGAGTTTCAGGGGGCAATCAGCCCCAGCATTTT.

This sequence joins TRBV2 and TRBJ2-7; 9 bases agree with TRBD2. The germline gives CDR1 SNHLY, CDR2 FYNNEI. The junction had 7 bases not matched to a gene; V was cut back by 3 bases and J by 1 base. This CDR3 comprises 16 residues. The CDR3 protein is CASSDVGLANSYEQYF. The CDR3 DNA follows: TGTGCCAGCAGTGACGTGGGACTAGCCAATTCCTACGAGCAGTACTTC. Full variable domain (rest looked up from reference TRBV2 and TRBJ2-7): EPEVTQTPSHQVTQMGQEVILRCVPISNHLYFYWYRQILGQKVEFLVSFYNNEISEKSEIFDDQFSVERPDGSNFTLKIRSTKLEDSAMYFCASSDVGLANSYEQYFGPGTRLTVT.

V gene TRBV21-1 combines with J gene TRBJ2-7; the table gives TRBD2 as D, unverified against the DNA. TRBV21-1 is marked as a pseudogene. The CDR3 has 20 residues. The CDR3 loop is CASSNGLWTGTSGSFYEQYF. CDR3 nucleotide sequence: TGTGCCAGCAGCAATGGATTATGGACCGGGACTAGCGGGAGCTTCTACGAGCAGTACTTC.

This chain connects TRBV7-2 to TRBJ1-5; no clear D. Germline loops: CDR1 SGHTA, CDR2 FQGNSA. V was cut by 2 bases and J by 1 base, with 9 bases left in between. The CDR3 consists of 15 residues. CDR3 nucleotides: TGTGCCAGCAGCTTATCCGCCGGAAGCAATCAGCCCCAGCATTTT. As protein: CASSLSAGSNQPQHF.

Notes on this clonotype: A single base separates this from a much larger clone, so it may be a read error. The rearrangement uses TRBV7-2 and TRBJ2-1; D not certain. Germline CDR1 and CDR2: SGHTA and FQGNSA. This CDR3 is built from 14 residues. Trimming took off 3 bases at V and 4 bases at J, with 10 bases between the two ends. The CDR3 sequence: CASSFGPGYNEQFF. The CDR3 DNA reads TGTGCCAGCAGCTTTGGACCCGGATACAATGAGCAGTTCTTC. The variable domain in full, with the rest retrieved from reference TRBV7-2 and TRBJ2-1, is GAGVSQSPSNKVTEKGKDVELRCDPISGHTALYWYRQSLGQGLEFLIYFQGNSAPDKSGLPSDRFSAERTGGSVSTLTIQRTQQEDSAVYLCASSFGPGYNEQFFGPGTRLTVL.

V usage is TRBV27 and J usage is TRBJ2-1; D might be TRBD1 (6 bases). V shed 3 bases and J shed 5 bases, with 20 bases lying between them. This CDR3 has 17 residues. Germline lookup yields CDR1 MNHEY and CDR2 SMNVEV (reference sequence). This chain's CDR3 is CASSFPPLQGEDNEQFF. The DNA for the CDR3 is TGTGCCAGCAGTTTCCCCCCGTTACAGGGTGAAGACAATGAGCAGTTCTTC.

The chain joins TRBV10-3 to TRBJ1-2, with 7 bases that match TRBD1. V lost 2 bases to trimming and J lost 0 bases; unmatched junction nucleotides: 3. The CDR3 length is 15 residues. Germline values: CDR1 ENHRY, CDR2 SYGVKD. The CDR3 DNA follows: TGTGCCATCAGTGAGGCTCAGGGGGCTAACTATGGCTACACCTTC. Translated, it gives CAISEAQGANYGYTF.

The chain uses TRBV4-2 and TRBJ2-7; D gene uncertain. The V and J ends lost 1 base and 0 bases respectively, with 16 bases between them. Germline CDR1 reads LGHNA; CDR2 reads YNFKEQ. The CDR3 spans 17 residues. CDR3 nucleotides: TGTGCCAGCAGCCAAGTAACTGCAGCCCAGAGCTCCTACGAGCAGTACTTC. Translating it yields CASSQVTAAQSSYEQYF.

The chain combines TRBV21-1 with TRBJ2-4; the table's D call, TRBD1, has no DNA check behind it. TRBV21-1 is described as a pseudogene. This CDR3 has 18 residues. The CDR3 protein is CASSFRDRGPEAKNIQYF. The CDR3 bases are TGTGCCAGCAGCTTCCGGGACAGGGGCCCGGAAGCCAAAAACATTCAGTACTTC.

This clonotype was observed a handful of times. V and J are TRBV6-5 and TRBJ2-3; D is possibly TRBD1 or TRBD2 (6 bases each). V was cut by 4 bases and J by 5 bases, with 16 bases left in between. This CDR3 is built from 15 residues. The germline V gene has CDR1 MNHEY and CDR2 SVGAGI. DNA of the CDR3: TGTGCCAGCAGTTCCGGGGGAACAGGGATAGATACGCAGTATTTT. As protein: CASSSGGTGIDTQYF.

J is TRBJ2-3 and V is TRBV7-6; D not resolved. The CDR3 consists of 13 residues. Germline CDR1 is SGHVS and CDR2 is FNYEAQ. V was shortened by 5 bases and J by 6 bases, with 12 bases between the two germline ends. The CDR3 nucleotides are TGTGCCAGCAGCCTCACAAGGTCGGATACGCAGTATTTT. Its translation is CASSLTRSDTQYF.

This clonotype was observed a few times. This sequence joins TRBV5-1 and TRBJ2-7; D is undetermined. Trimming pared 0 bases from V and 7 bases from J, leaving 11 bases between. The germline CDR1 and CDR2 sequences are SGHRS and YFSETQ. The CDR3 sequence is 13 residues long. Written as DNA, the CDR3 is TGCGCCAGCAGCTTGGCCGATGGGTGGGAGCAGTACTTC. It yields the protein CASSLADGWEQYF.

This rearrangement joins TRBV7-2 to TRBJ2-5; a weak D match, TRBD2 (5 bases). Looked up from germline, CDR1 is SGHTA and CDR2 is FQGNSA. The length of the CDR3 is 14 residues. V was shortened by 3 bases and J by 1 base, with 9 bases between the two germline ends. DNA for the CDR3: TGTGCCAGCAGCTTTCGAGGGAGCCAAGAGACCCAGTACTTC. This sequence encodes CASSFRGSQETQYF.

The gene calls are TRBV20-1 and TRBJ1-5; D ambiguous. CDR3 size: 14 residues. The V and J ends lost 1 base and 4 bases respectively, with 11 bases between them. Germline CDR1 reads DFQATT; CDR2 reads SNEGSKA (reference sequence). The DNA for the CDR3 is TGCAGTGCTAGAGTAGTGTTGGGGAATCAGCCCCAGCATTTT. Protein sequence: CSARVVLGNQPQHF.

This chain joins TRBV10-2 and TRBJ2-5, with D perhaps TRBD1 or TRBD2 (6 bases each). Trimming pared 2 bases from V and 5 bases from J, leaving 15 bases between. The CDR3 covers 15 residues. CDR1 is WSHSY and CDR2 is SAAADI in the germline V gene. DNA of the CDR3: TGCGCCAGCAGTGAGCGAGGGGGGCCAGGGGAGACCCAGTACTTC. Its translation: CASSERGGPGETQYF.

The chain links TRBV12-3 or TRBV12-4 to TRBJ2-2; tentative D call: TRBD1 (6 bases). This CDR3 is 17 amino acids long. Trimming took 9 bases from V and 2 from J, leaving 22 bases between them. The CDR3 DNA reads TGTGCCAGTCAACGGACAGAACACCTATATAACACCGGGGAGCTGTTTTTT. Its protein is CASQRTEHLYNTGELFF.